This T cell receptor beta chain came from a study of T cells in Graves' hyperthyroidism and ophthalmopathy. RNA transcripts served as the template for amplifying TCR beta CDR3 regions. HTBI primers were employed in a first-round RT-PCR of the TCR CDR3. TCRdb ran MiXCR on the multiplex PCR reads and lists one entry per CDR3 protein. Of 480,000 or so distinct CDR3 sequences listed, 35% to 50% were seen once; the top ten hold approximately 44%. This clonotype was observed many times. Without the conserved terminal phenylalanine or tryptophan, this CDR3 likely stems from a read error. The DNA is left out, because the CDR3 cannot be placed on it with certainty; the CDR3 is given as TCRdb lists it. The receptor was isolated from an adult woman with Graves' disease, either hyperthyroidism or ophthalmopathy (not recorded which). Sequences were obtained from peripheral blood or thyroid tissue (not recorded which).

The CDR3 loop reads CASSERSLD. V gene TRBV6-1 combines with J gene TRBJ1-1. Looked up from germline, CDR1 is MNHNS and CDR2 is SASEGT. 9 amino acids form the CDR3, both terminal residues included.